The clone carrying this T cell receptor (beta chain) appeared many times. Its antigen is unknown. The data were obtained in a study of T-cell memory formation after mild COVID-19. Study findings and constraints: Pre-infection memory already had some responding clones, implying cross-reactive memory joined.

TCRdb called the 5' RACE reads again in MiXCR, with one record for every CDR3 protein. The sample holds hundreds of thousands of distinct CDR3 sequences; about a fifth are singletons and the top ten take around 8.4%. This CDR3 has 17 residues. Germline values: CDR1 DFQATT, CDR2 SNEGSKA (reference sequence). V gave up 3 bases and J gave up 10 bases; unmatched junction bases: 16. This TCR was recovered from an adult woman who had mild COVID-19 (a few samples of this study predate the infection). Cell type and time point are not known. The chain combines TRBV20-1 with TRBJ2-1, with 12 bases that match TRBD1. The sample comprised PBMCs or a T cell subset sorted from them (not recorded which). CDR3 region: CSARGPTGGTGGREQFF. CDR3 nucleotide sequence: TGCAGTGCTAGGGGCCCCACAGGGGGGACAGGGGGCAGGGAGCAGTTCTTC.